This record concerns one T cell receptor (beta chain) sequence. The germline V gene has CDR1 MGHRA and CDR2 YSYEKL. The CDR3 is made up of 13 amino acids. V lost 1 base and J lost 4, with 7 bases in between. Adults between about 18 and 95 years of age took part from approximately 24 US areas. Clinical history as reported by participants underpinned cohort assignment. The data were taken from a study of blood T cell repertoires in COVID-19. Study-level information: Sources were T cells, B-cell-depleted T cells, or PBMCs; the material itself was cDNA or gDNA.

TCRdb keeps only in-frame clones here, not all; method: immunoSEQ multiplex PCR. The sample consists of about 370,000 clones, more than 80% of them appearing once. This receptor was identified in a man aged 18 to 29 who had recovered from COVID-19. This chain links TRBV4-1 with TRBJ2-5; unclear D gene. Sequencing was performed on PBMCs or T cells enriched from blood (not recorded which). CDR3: CASSQGVRETQYF. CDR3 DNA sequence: TGCGCCAGCAGCCAAGGTGTCAGAGAGACCCAGTACTTC.